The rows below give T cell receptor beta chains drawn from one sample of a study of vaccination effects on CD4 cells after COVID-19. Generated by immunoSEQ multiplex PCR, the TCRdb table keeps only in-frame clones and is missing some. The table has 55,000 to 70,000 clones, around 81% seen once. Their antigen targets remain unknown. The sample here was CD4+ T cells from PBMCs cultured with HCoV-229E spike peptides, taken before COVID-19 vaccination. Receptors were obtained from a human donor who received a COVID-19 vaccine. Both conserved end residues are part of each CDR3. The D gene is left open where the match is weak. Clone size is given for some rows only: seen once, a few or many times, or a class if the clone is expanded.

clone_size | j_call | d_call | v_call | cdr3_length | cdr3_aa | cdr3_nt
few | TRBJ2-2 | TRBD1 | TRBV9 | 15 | CASSRQGVNTGELFF | TGTGCCAGCAGCCGACAGGGGGTGAACACCGGGGAGCTGTTTTTT
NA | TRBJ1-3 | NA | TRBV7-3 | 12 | CASSSGGNTIYF | TGTGCCAGCAGCTCGGGGGGAAACACCATATATTTT
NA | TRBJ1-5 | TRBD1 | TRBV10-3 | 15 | CAISDTGADNQPQHF | TGTGCCATCAGTGATACAGGGGCGGACAATCAGCCCCAGCATTTT
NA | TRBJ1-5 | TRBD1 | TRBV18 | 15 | CASSPGGQNNQPQHF | TGTGCCAGCTCACCGGGGGGACAGAACAATCAGCCCCAGCATTTT
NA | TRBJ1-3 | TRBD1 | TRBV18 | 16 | CASSSGQVPSGNTIYF | TGTGCCAGCTCATCCGGACAGGTCCCCTCTGGAAACACCATATATTTT
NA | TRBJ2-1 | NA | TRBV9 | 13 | CASSATGRDEQFF | TGTGCCAGCAGCGCAACAGGGAGGGATGAGCAGTTCTTC
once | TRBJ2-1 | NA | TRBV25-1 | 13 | CASIPHGYNEQFF | TGTGCCAGCATCCCGCACGGTTACAATGAGCAGTTCTTC
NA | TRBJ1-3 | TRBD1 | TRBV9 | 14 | CASSSTGDGNTIYF | TGTGCCAGCAGCTCAACAGGGGACGGAAACACCATATATTTT
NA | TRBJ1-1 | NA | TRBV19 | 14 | CASTNQRGSPEAFF | TGTGCCAGTACCAACCAAAGGGGTTCCCCTGAAGCTTTCTTT
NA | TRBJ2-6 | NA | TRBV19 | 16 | CASSPRTGSGANVLTF | TGTGCCAGTAGTCCCCGGACGGGCTCTGGGGCCAACGTCCTGACTTTC
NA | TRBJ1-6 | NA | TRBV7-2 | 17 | CASSLKHPGMANSPLHF | TGTGCCAGCAGCTTAAAACATCCAGGGATGGCAAATTCACCCCTCCACTTT
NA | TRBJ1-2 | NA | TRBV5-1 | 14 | CASSELGLLYGYTF | TGCGCCAGCAGCGAATTAGGGTTGCTATATGGCTACACCTTC
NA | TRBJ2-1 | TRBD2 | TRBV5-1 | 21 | CASSLPVAGGPPISSYNEQFF | TGCGCCAGCAGCTTGCCGGTAGCGGGGGGGCCCCCGATAAGCTCCTACAATGAGCAGTTCTTC
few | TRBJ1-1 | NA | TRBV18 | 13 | CASSAGLGTEAFF | TGTGCCAGCTCTGCGGGCCTGGGGACTGAAGCTTTCTTT
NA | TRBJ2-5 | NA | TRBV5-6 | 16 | CASSPYAGRLQETQYF | TGTGCCAGCAGCCCTTACGCGGGGAGATTGCAAGAGACCCAGTACTTC
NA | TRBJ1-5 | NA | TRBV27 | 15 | CASSLTGVSNQPQHF | TGTGCCAGCAGTTTAACGGGCGTCAGCAATCAGCCCCAGCATTTT
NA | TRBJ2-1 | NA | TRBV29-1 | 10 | CSGGDHEQFF | TGCAGCGGGGGGGACCATGAGCAGTTCTTC
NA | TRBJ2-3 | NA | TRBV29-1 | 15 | CSVPFWGYSTDTQYF | TGCAGCGTTCCCTTTTGGGGGTACAGCACAGATACGCAGTATTTT
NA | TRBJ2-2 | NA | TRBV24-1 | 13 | CATSKPNVGELFF | TGTGCCACCAGCAAACCAAACGTCGGGGAGCTGTTTTTT
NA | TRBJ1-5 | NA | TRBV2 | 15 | CASTPVMGANQPQHF | TGTGCCAGCACCCCAGTGATGGGAGCCAATCAGCCCCAGCATTTT
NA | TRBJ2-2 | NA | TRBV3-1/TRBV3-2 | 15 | CASSQGAANTGELFF | TGTGCCAGCAGCCAAGGGGCGGCGAACACCGGGGAGCTGTTTTTT
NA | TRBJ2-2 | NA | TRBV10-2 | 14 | CASMSPGTTGELFF | TGCGCCAGCATGTCCCCGGGTACCACCGGGGAGCTGTTTTTT
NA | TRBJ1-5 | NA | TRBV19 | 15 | CASSDRYYSNQPQHF | TGTGCCAGTAGTGACAGGTATTATAGCAATCAGCCCCAGCATTTT
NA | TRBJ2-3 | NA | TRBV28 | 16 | CASSLWSHVSTDTQYF | TGTGCCAGCTCTCTCTGGTCCCACGTATCCACAGATACGCAGTATTTT
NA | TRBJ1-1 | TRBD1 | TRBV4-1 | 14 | CASSQGQGVTEAFF | TGCGCCAGCAGCCAAGGACAGGGGGTCACTGAAGCTTTCTTT